A single sample gave rise to the 24 T cell receptor beta chains below, sequenced in a study of T-cell memory formation after mild COVID-19. TCRdb re-analysed the 5' RACE reads in MiXCR, keeping a single row per CDR3 protein. This table has some 180,000 distinct CDR3 sequences, 10% to 15% appearing once. Material for sequencing was PBMCs or a T cell subset sorted from them (not recorded which). The receptors were sampled from a young man who had mild COVID-19 (a few samples of this study predate the infection). Cell type and time point are not known.

The rearrangement links TRBV12-3 or TRBV12-4 to TRBJ1-2; D is uncertain. Trimming removed 3 bases at V and 7 bases at J, with 21 bases between. The CDR3 runs 16 residues. The CDR3 protein is CASSFVRSAQLGGYTF. In DNA, the CDR3 is TGTGCCAGCAGTTTCGTACGCAGCGCCCAACTGGGTGGCTACACCTTC.

In DNA form, the CDR3 reads TGCGCCAGCAGCTTGGGTTCAGGGGACTTCTATGGCTACACCTTC. The encoded protein is CASSLGSGDFYGYTF. The V and J genes are TRBV5-1 and TRBJ1-2; TRBD1 is a possible D gene (6 bases). V was pared by 0 bases and J by 4 bases, with 13 bases between. Germline CDR1 is SGHRS and CDR2 is YFSETQ. The CDR3 extends over 15 amino acids.

The rearrangement uses TRBV29-1 and TRBJ2-5; D ambiguous. This CDR3 has 12 amino acids. Germline CDR1 is SQVTM and CDR2 is ANQGSEA. Trimming left V 6 bases short and J 2 bases short, with 10 bases between. The chain's CDR3 is CSVSYFQETQYF. CDR3 nucleotides: TGCAGCGTGTCATACTTTCAAGAGACCCAGTACTTC.

The chain carries TRBV27 and TRBJ2-5; 8 bases line up with TRBD1. The germline CDR1 and CDR2 sequences are MNHEY and SMNVEV (reference sequence). There are 15 residues in the CDR3. V lost 5 bases, J lost 10 bases, and 15 bases stayed unmatched. The CDR3 reads CASSPRTGQRVDQYF. CDR3 nucleotide sequence: TGTGCCAGCAGTCCCCGGACAGGGCAGCGGGTGGACCAGTACTTC.

This clonotype was counted between two and nine times. The V gene is TRBV28, the J gene TRBJ2-5; unclear D gene. The CDR3 sequence is 15 residues long. Trimming took off 2 bases at V and 1 base at J, with 11 bases between the two ends. Germline V gene data show CDR1 as MDHEN and CDR2 as SYDVKM. CDR3 protein: CASSLGLLLQETQYF. The CDR3 bases are TGTGCCAGCAGTTTAGGTCTCCTCCTCCAAGAGACCCAGTACTTC.

CDR3 nucleotides: TGTGCCAGCAGCTACCCTGGAGGGCGGGAGACCCAGTACTTC. It codes for CASSYPGGRETQYF. The genes are TRBV7-2 and TRBJ2-5, with D possibly matching TRBD2 (6 bases). Germline loops: CDR1 SGHTA, CDR2 FQGNSA. V lost 4 bases, J lost 5 bases, and 14 bases lay in between. The CDR3 is 14 amino acids.

The table lists this clonotype with many counts. The chain carries TRBV28 and TRBJ2-5; D remains unclear. The CDR3 spans 12 residues. The germline gives CDR1 MDHEN, CDR2 SYDVKM. V lost 4 bases to trimming and J lost 11 bases, with 14 bases between them. The CDR3 coding sequence is TGTGCCAGCAGTTCCGCCGGAGAAATACAGTACTTC. Translation: CASSSAGEIQYF. The full variable domain, rest sourced from reference TRBV28 and TRBJ2-5, is DVKVTQSSRYLVKRTGEKVFLECVQDMDHENMFWYRQDPGLGLRLIYFSYDVKMKEKGDIPEGYSVSREKKERFSLILESASTNQTSMYLCASSSAGEIQYFGPGTRLLVL.

This clonotype was seen a few times. J is TRBJ2-3 and V is TRBV4-3, with 8 bases aligning to TRBD2. The CDR3 totals 17 residues. Germline V gene sequence: CDR1 LGHNA, CDR2 YSLEER. J was trimmed by 4 bases and V by 0 bases; bases with no gene match: 9. CDR3 in amino acids: CASSQDVSGGLPDTQYF. In nucleotides, the CDR3 is TGCGCCAGCAGCCAAGATGTGAGCGGGGGCCTGCCAGATACGCAGTATTTT.

This clonotype showed up just a few times. The V call is TRBV9, the J call TRBJ2-7, with 10 bases that match TRBD2. J was trimmed by 2 bases and V by 2 bases; bases with no gene match: 4. Germline assignment: CDR1 SGDLS and CDR2 YYNGEE. The CDR3 length is 15 residues. The CDR3 here is CASSVMSGGAYEQYF. The CDR3 DNA reads TGTGCCAGCAGCGTCATGAGCGGGGGGGCCTACGAGCAGTACTTC. The full variable domain, in which reference TRBV9 and TRBJ2-7 provide the parts outside the CDR3, is DSGVTQTPKHLITATGQRVTLRCSPRSGDLSVYWYQQSLDQGLQFLIQYYNGEERAKGNILERFSAQQFPDLHSELNLSSLELGDSALYFCASSVMSGGAYEQYFGPGTRLTVT.

This clonotype occurred many times. This CDR3 reads CASSFGTGTDTQYF. The CDR3 DNA reads as TGCGCCAGCAGCTTCGGGACAGGAACAGATACGCAGTATTTT. The chain links TRBV5-1 to TRBJ2-3; 8 nucleotides line up with TRBD1. Germline V CDR1 and CDR2: SGHRS, YFSETQ. The CDR3 extends over 14 amino acids. V was pared by 2 bases and J by 3 bases, with 2 bases of the junction left unmatched.

This chain's CDR3 is CASSYGQGAYTF. DNA of the CDR3: TGTGCCAGCAGCTACGGACAGGGTGCCTACACCTTC. The rearrangement joins TRBV12-3 or TRBV12-4 to TRBJ1-2, with 8 bases lining up with TRBD1. This CDR3 is 12 amino acids long. After removal of 6 bases from V and 10 bases from J, the junction contained 7 bases not matched to a gene.

This clonotype was recorded many times. The gene calls are TRBV10-2 and TRBJ2-7, with D perhaps assigned TRBD1 or TRBD2 (5 bases each). This CDR3 is 15 amino acids long. CDR1 WSHSY and CDR2 SAAADI come from the germline V gene. The V end lost 8 bases, the J end lost 3 bases, and 20 bases lay between the germline ends. Written as DNA, the CDR3 is TGCGCCAGCCAAGAGCCCTCGGGGACCTTCTACGAGCAGTACTTC. It specifies CASQEPSGTFYEQYF.

This clonotype was recorded at least ten times. V usage is TRBV5-1 and J usage is TRBJ2-5; 8 nucleotides align to TRBD2. The CDR3 is 15 residues long. The J segment lost 3 bases and the V segment lost 0 bases, leaving 4 bases of the junction unmatched. Germline lookup yields CDR1 SGHRS and CDR2 YFSETQ. The CDR3 reads CASSLGTAGEETQYF. For the CDR3, the DNA is TGCGCCAGCAGCTTGGGGACAGCGGGGGAAGAGACCCAGTACTTC.

In DNA, the CDR3 is TGTGCCAGCAGTGAGGACAGGGGGATCACAGATACGCAGTATTTT. This sequence encodes CASSEDRGITDTQYF. The chain employs TRBV2 and TRBJ2-3, with TRBD1 identical over 10 bases. The CDR3 length is 15 residues. Germline loops: CDR1 SNHLY, CDR2 FYNNEI. J was trimmed by 2 bases and V by 3 bases; bases with no gene match: 2.

This clonotype has a count of ten or more. This sequence joins TRBV11-2 and TRBJ1-2; the D is unclear. Germline V gives CDR1 SGHAT, CDR2 FQNNGV. The CDR3 is made up of 14 amino acids. V lost 1 base to trimming and J lost 2 bases, with 8 bases between them. CDR3 loop: CASSLVAANYGYTF. CDR3 DNA sequence: TGTGCCAGCAGCTTAGTGGCAGCGAACTATGGCTACACCTTC.

This clonotype was counted a few times. The chain recombines TRBV27 with TRBJ1-4; 8 bases fit TRBD1. The V gene's germline CDR1 is MNHEY and CDR2 SMNVEV (reference sequence). This CDR3 has 15 amino acids. Germline trimming cut 4 bases from V and 8 bases from J; bases unmatched to any gene: 9. Here the CDR3 DNA reads TGTGCCAGCAGTTCCCGGACAGGGCAACGAGAAAAACTGTTTTTT. Its translation is CASSSRTGQREKLFF. The variable domain in full, completed from reference TRBV27 and TRBJ1-4, reads EAQVTQNPRYLITVTGKKLTVTCSQNMNHEYMSWYRQDPGLGLRQIYYSMNVEVTDKGDVPEGYKVSRKEKRNFPLILESPSPNQTSLYFCASSSRTGQREKLFFGSGTQLSVL.

The V and J genes are TRBV7-2 and TRBJ1-2, with D uncertain. The germline V and J ends were trimmed by 3 bases and 4 bases, with 15 bases remaining between them. Germline CDR1 SGHTA, CDR2 FQGNSA. The CDR3 length is 15 residues. CDR3 sequence (DNA): TGTGCCAGCAGCTTGCAGGTGACTTCTCTCTATGGCTACACCTTC. Protein: CASSLQVTSLYGYTF.

This clonotype was detected a few times. V and J are TRBV5-1 and TRBJ2-5, with 9 bases matching TRBD1. Germline CDR1 SGHRS, CDR2 YFSETQ. The V and J ends lost 7 bases and 4 bases, in that order; junction bases with no gene match: 8. The CDR3 totals 14 residues. CDR3 coding DNA: TGCGCCAGCGGACTCGGGACAGGGCCAGAGACCCAGTACTTC. Amino acid sequence: CASGLGTGPETQYF.

The genes are TRBV5-5 and TRBJ1-5; D is undetermined. Trimming removed 5 bases from V and 4 bases from J, with 19 bases in between. The CDR3 is 16 amino acids. The germline CDR1 and CDR2 sequences are SGHKS and YYEKEE (reference sequence). The CDR3 sequence: CASSRSRGTPNQPQHF. The DNA of the CDR3 is TGTGCCAGCAGTCGCAGTCGGGGAACACCAAATCAGCCCCAGCATTTT.

This clonotype was detected ten times or more. The chain links TRBV7-2 to TRBJ1-5; D is unresolved. From germline, CDR1 is SGHTA and CDR2 FQGNSA. This CDR3 contains 15 residues. Trimming left V 5 bases short and J 3 bases short, with 14 bases between. The CDR3 DNA reads as TGTGCCAGCAGCCGCCTGAGTGGAGTCAATCAGCCCCAGCATTTT. As protein: CASSRLSGVNQPQHF.

This clonotype showed up just a few times. This chain joins TRBV5-1 and TRBJ2-2, with TRBD1 matching 7 bases. The CDR3 is 14 residues long. V lost 5 bases to trimming and J lost 4 bases; unmatched junction nucleotides: 5. From germline, CDR1 is SGHRS and CDR2 YFSETQ. This CDR3 is CASRRWTGTGELFF. The CDR3 DNA reads as TGCGCCAGCAGGCGTTGGACAGGCACCGGGGAGCTGTTTTTT.

This clonotype was seen only a few times. The rearrangement links TRBV6-2 or TRBV6-3 to TRBJ2-7; possible D gene TRBD2, 6 bases. CDR1 MNHEY and CDR2 SVGEGT come from the germline V gene. CDR3 length equals 13 residues. V lost 2 bases, J lost 3 bases, and 8 bases lay in between. CDR3: CASSYRAGYEQYF. For the CDR3, the DNA is TGTGCCAGCAGTTACCGAGCGGGCTACGAGCAGTACTTC.

This clonotype came up a few times. The gene calls are TRBV7-9 and TRBJ1-1; D remains unclear. Trimming shortened V by 1 base and J by 4 bases, and 4 bases separated the two germline ends. CDR3 length equals 12 residues. The germline V gene encodes CDR1 SEHNR and CDR2 FQNEAQ (reference sequence). The CDR3, as DNA: TGTGCCAGCAGCTTAGTTATCACTGAAGCTTTCTTT. Amino acids: CASSLVITEAFF.

This clonotype was found once. The V and J genes are TRBV28 and TRBJ2-3; the D is unclear. CDR3 length: 13 residues. V shed 5 bases and J shed 0 bases, with 6 bases lying between them. CDR1 MDHEN and CDR2 SYDVKM come from the germline V gene. In DNA, the CDR3 is TGTGCCAGCAGTACTGGTAGCACAGATACGCAGTATTTT. Translation: CASSTGSTDTQYF.